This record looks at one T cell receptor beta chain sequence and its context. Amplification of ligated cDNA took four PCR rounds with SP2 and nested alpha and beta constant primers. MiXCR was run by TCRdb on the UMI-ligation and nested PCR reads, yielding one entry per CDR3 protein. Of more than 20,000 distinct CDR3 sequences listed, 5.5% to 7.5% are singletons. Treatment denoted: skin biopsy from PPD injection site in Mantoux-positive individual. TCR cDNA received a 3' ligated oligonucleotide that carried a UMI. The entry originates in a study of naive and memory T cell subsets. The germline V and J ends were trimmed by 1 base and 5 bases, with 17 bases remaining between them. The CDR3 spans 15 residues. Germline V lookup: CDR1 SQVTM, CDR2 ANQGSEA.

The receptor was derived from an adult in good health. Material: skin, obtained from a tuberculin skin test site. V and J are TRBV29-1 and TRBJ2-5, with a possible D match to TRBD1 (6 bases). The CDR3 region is CSVEGLEGRGETQYF. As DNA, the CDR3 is TGCAGCGTTGAAGGGCTCGAGGGTAGGGGGGAGACCCAGTACTTC.